This TCR beta chain was documented in a study of blood T cells in healthy people across ages. Study as a whole: Template switching caught about one barcoded beta molecule for each two T cells.

This clonotype showed up just once. V lost 8 bases and J 0 bases, leaving 16 bases between the germline ends. CDR1 and CDR2 from the germline V gene are MNHEY and SMNVEV (reference sequence). There are 16 residues in the CDR3. PCR was performed a second time for about 7 to 11 cycles using a sample-barcoded 5' primer and a J-beta primer mix. Each of the cDNA molecules was tagged by a template-switch adaptor with 12 random nucleotides. Each CDR3 protein is one row after TCRdb ran MiXCR on the 5' RACE reads. The table shows around 580,000 distinct CDR3 sequences, with roughly 48% occurring only once. The donors, all healthy, were Caucasians living in Russia, aged roughly 6 to 100.

The clonotype was recovered from an older man in good health. The chain employs TRBV27 and TRBJ2-2; the D call may be TRBD1 or TRBD2 (5 bases each). Sequencing was carried out using blood. DNA of the CDR3: TGTGCCAGCGCTGGGGGATGGCAGGCGAACACCGGGGAGCTGTTTTTT. Translation: CASAGGWQANTGELFF.